The 29 T cell receptor beta chains reported below all come from one sample, sequenced in a study of CD8 T cells in ankylosing spondylitis. Findings and limits, study-wide: What seemed typical of ankylosing spondylitis blood was a TCR beta motif built from about 8 highly homologous variants.

MiXCR was run by TCRdb on the 5' RACE reads, yielding one entry per CDR3 protein. The sample shows some 800,000 distinct CDR3 sequences, approximately 12% of them seen only once. The antigens of these receptors remain unknown. The sequencing sample was made of blood, either unsorted or a sorted T cell fraction (not recorded which). The receptors stem from a male donor with ankylosing spondylitis.

A few counts support this clonotype. As DNA, the CDR3 is TGTGCCAGCAGCTTAAGATCAGGGGGAGCCTACGAGCAGTACTTC. Residues: CASSLRSGGAYEQYF. The V and J genes are TRBV7-3 and TRBJ2-7, with TRBD1 identical over 7 bases. Germline assignment: CDR1 SGHTA and CDR2 FQGTGA. The CDR3 is 15 residues long. V shed 1 base, J shed 2 bases, and the junction held 5 bases outside the gene matches.

The rearrangement links TRBV20-1 to TRBJ1-2, with D possibly TRBD1 on 5 matching bases. CDR1 and CDR2 (germline): DFQATT, SNEGSKA (reference sequence). The CDR3 extends over 15 amino acids. Trimming took 3 bases from V and 4 from J, leaving 18 bases between them. CDR3 in DNA: TGCAGTGCTAGCCCAGGATGGGGCGCTGGCTATGGCTACACCTTC. It is translated as CSASPGWGAGYGYTF.

This clonotype was seen just once. The chain combines TRBV6-5 with TRBJ2-7; D may correspond to TRBD1 or TRBD2 (5 bases each). CDR3 length: 15 amino acids. Trimming removed 2 bases from V and 3 bases from J, with 14 bases in between. CDR1 is MNHEY and CDR2 is SVGAGI in the germline V gene. As DNA, the CDR3 is TGTGCCAGCAGTTACCACGGGGCAGGGCACTACGAGCAGTACTTC. Protein product: CASSYHGAGHYEQYF.

This clonotype was counted ten times or more. The chain has TRBV29-1 and TRBJ1-3, with a tentative D call TRBD1 (5 bases). V gave up 7 bases and J gave up 0 bases, with 13 bases separating them. This CDR3 contains 14 residues. The germline CDR1 and CDR2 sequences are SQVTM and ANQGSEA. For the CDR3, the DNA is TGCAGCGCTGCGAAGGGGTCCTCTGGAAACACCATATATTTT. Translating gives CSAAKGSSGNTIYF.

The table lists this clonotype with many counts. The rearrangement joins TRBV20-1 to TRBJ2-7, with D unclear. The germline gives CDR1 DFQATT, CDR2 SNEGSKA (reference sequence). Trimming stripped 6 bases from V and 0 bases from J, with 12 bases between. This CDR3 is built from 13 residues. The CDR3 bases are TGCAGTGCCCTTCGTCCCAGCTCCTACGAGCAGTACTTC. It encodes CSALRPSSYEQYF.

This clonotype occurred a few times. The chain joins TRBV20-1 to TRBJ2-3; 12 nucleotides match TRBD2. The germline gives CDR1 DFQATT, CDR2 SNEGSKA (reference sequence). The CDR3 has 14 residues. The V segment lost 4 bases and the J segment 6 bases; nucleotides outside the gene matches: 5. CDR3 loop: CSAIASGGADTQYF. CDR3 DNA sequence: TGCAGTGCTATTGCTAGCGGGGGGGCGGATACGCAGTATTTT.

This clonotype was recorded at least ten times. This rearrangement joins TRBV20-1 to TRBJ1-4, with 10 nucleotides matching TRBD1. Germline-derived CDR1 and CDR2 are DFQATT and SNEGSKA (reference sequence). With 5 bases clipped from V and 10 bases from J, the junction kept 4 bases outside the gene matches. The CDR3 contains 12 residues. The chain's CDR3 is CSAGTGEGKLFF. CDR3 DNA sequence: TGCAGTGCTGGGACAGGGGAAGGAAAACTGTTTTTT.

This sequence joins TRBV5-1 and TRBJ2-3, with 9 bases matching TRBD2. CDR1 and CDR2 (germline): SGHRS, YFSETQ. V was pared by 3 bases and J by 5 bases, with 7 bases of the junction left unmatched. The CDR3 extends over 15 amino acids. CDR3 coding DNA: TGCGCCAGCAGCTGGGGGCGGGAGGGCCTAGATACGCAGTATTTT. Translating it yields CASSWGREGLDTQYF.

This clonotype was seen at least ten times. The gene calls are TRBV20-1 and TRBJ2-4; no reliable D call. This CDR3 comprises 14 residues. Germline V gives CDR1 DFQATT, CDR2 SNEGSKA (reference sequence). V shed 5 bases and J shed 5 bases, with 16 bases lying between them. The DNA of the CDR3 is TGCAGTGCTCTACCCTTCGCTCTCCAAAACATTCAGTACTTC. As protein: CSALPFALQNIQYF.

This clonotype was seen repeatedly, ten times or more. The V call is TRBV7-2, the J call TRBJ2-5; no firm D call. CDR3 length: 11 residues. The germline V gene encodes CDR1 SGHTA and CDR2 FQGNSA. V lost 5 bases, J lost 0 bases, and 1 base lay in between. Here the CDR3 DNA reads TGTGCCAGCAGCAACCAAGAGACCCAGTACTTC. Translated, it gives CASSNQETQYF.

The sample holds many counts of this clonotype. The chain has TRBV12-3 or TRBV12-4 and TRBJ1-3; D possibly corresponds to TRBD1 (6 bases). V shed 5 bases and J shed 8 bases, with 16 bases lying between them. The CDR3 loop spans 14 amino acids. The CDR3 loop is CASSPQGTGYTIYF. CDR3 coding DNA: TGTGCCAGCAGTCCTCAGGGGACCGGGTACACCATATATTTT.

The J gene is TRBJ1-1, the V gene TRBV6-1; D unresolved. Trimming shortened V by 6 bases and J by 0 bases, and 8 bases separated the two germline ends. CDR1 is MNHNS, CDR2 SASEGT, per germline. The CDR3 has 13 residues. The CDR3 DNA is TGTGCCAGCAGAATGAATATGAACACTGAAGCTTTCTTT. Translation: CASRMNMNTEAFF.

This clonotype was seen repeatedly, ten times or more. The chain uses TRBV20-1 and TRBJ1-4, with no clear D. This CDR3 region has 15 residues. The germline CDR1 and CDR2 sequences are DFQATT and SNEGSKA (reference sequence). Trimming pared 0 bases from V and 3 bases from J, leaving 11 bases between. Here the CDR3 reads CSARDRRGANEKLFF. The CDR3, as DNA: TGCAGTGCTAGAGATCGACGGGGAGCTAATGAAAAACTGTTTTTT.

The chain links TRBV7-2 to TRBJ1-2; TRBD1 matches 10 bases. Losses at the gene ends were 1 base for V and 4 bases for J; bases not matched to a gene: 3. The CDR3 sequence is 15 residues long. Germline CDR1 is SGHTA and CDR2 is FQGNSA. DNA of the CDR3: TGTGCCAGCAGCTTAGGGACAGGGGGATTCTATGGCTACACCTTC. Translated: CASSLGTGGFYGYTF. The full variable domain, completed using reference TRBV7-2 and TRBJ1-2, is GAGVSQSPSNKVTEKGKDVELRCDPISGHTALYWYRQSLGQGLEFLIYFQGNSAPDKSGLPSDRFSAERTGGSVSTLTIQRTQQEDSAVYLCASSLGTGGFYGYTFGSGTRLTVV.

J is TRBJ1-6 and V is TRBV5-1, with D unclear. The CDR3 totals 13 residues. Germline V CDR1 and CDR2: SGHRS, YFSETQ. V shed 4 bases and J shed 8 bases, with 10 bases lying between them. In nucleotides, the CDR3 is TGCGCCAGCAGCGCCACAGAAGATTCACCCCTCCACTTT. This gives the protein CASSATEDSPLHF.

This sequence joins TRBV18 and TRBJ2-3; D not resolved. CDR3 length equals 14 residues. V was shortened by 2 bases and J by 6 bases, with 12 bases between the two germline ends. The germline V gene has CDR1 KGHSH and CDR2 LQKENI. The chain's CDR3 is CASSPAGAGDTQYF. The DNA of the CDR3 is TGTGCCAGCTCACCAGCAGGCGCCGGGGATACGCAGTATTTT.

As concerns this clonotype: At one boundary the junction diverges from the germline segment, which might be a read error. The V call is TRBV7-9, the J call TRBJ2-3, with TRBD2 matching over 10 bases. The germline V gene encodes CDR1 SEHNR and CDR2 FQNEAQ (reference sequence). The CDR3 runs to 15 residues. Here the CDR3 DNA reads TGTGCCAGCAGCTCTTCTAGCGGGAGCAGAGATACGCAGTATTTT. Its translation is CASSSSSGSRDTQYF.

This clonotype was observed a handful of times. This rearrangement joins TRBV20-1 to TRBJ2-1, with TRBD1 identical over 7 bases. The length of the CDR3 is 14 residues. V was clipped by 5 bases and J by 6 bases; unmatched bases: 10. Germline CDR1 is DFQATT and CDR2 is SNEGSKA (reference sequence). The CDR3 is CSALRRQGPNEQFF. The CDR3 nucleotides are TGCAGTGCTCTCAGGCGACAGGGACCCAATGAGCAGTTCTTC.

V gene TRBV28 combines with J gene TRBJ2-5; tentatively, D is TRBD1 or TRBD2 (5 bases each). This CDR3 has 15 residues. Trimming left V 6 bases short and J 2 bases short, with 16 bases between. Looked up from germline, CDR1 is MDHEN and CDR2 is SYDVKM. In DNA, the CDR3 is TGTGCCAGCAGGGGCACGGGACCATTACAAGAGACCCAGTACTTC. This encodes CASRGTGPLQETQYF.

CDR3 in DNA: TGTGCCATCAGGGCGACAGGGAGTGAAACCGGGGAGCTGTTTTTT. It encodes CAIRATGSETGELFF. The rearrangement links TRBV10-3 to TRBJ2-2; 7 positions agree with TRBD1. With 6 bases clipped from V and 5 bases from J, the junction kept 9 bases outside the gene matches. In germline, CDR1 is ENHRY, CDR2 SYGVKD. The CDR3 is made up of 15 amino acids.

The V and J genes are TRBV15 and TRBJ2-6; D unresolved. Trimming shortened V by 2 bases and J by 2 bases, and 10 bases separated the two germline ends. This CDR3 is built from 16 residues. Germline CDR1 and CDR2: LNHNV and YYDKDF (reference sequence). CDR3 amino acids: CATSRRSLPGANVLTF. The CDR3 DNA sequence: TGTGCCACCAGCAGAAGGAGTCTCCCTGGGGCCAACGTCCTGACTTTC. Full variable domain (missing parts from reference TRBV15 and TRBJ2-6): DAMVIQNPRYQVTQFGKPVTLSCSQTLNHNVMYWYQQKSSQAPKLLFHYYDKDFNNEADTPDNFQSRRPNTSFCFLDIRSPGLGDTAMYLCATSRRSLPGANVLTFGAGSRLTVL.

The CDR3 nucleotides read TGTGCCAGCAGCCCCCCAAAGCGGGAGGGATACAATGAGCAGTTCTTC. It codes for CASSPPKREGYNEQFF. The chain carries TRBV4-2 and TRBJ2-1, with TRBD2 matching over 10 bases. Germline V lookup: CDR1 LGHNA, CDR2 YNFKEQ. Trimming at V came to 4 bases and at J to 4 bases, leaving 7 bases not matched to a gene. The CDR3 has 16 amino acids.

The sample holds a few counts of this clonotype. This rearrangement joins TRBV4-2 to TRBJ1-1, with 7 bases matching TRBD1. Looked up from germline, CDR1 is LGHNA and CDR2 is YNFKEQ. The V segment lost 0 bases and the J segment 2 bases; nucleotides outside the gene matches: 12. This CDR3 has 18 amino acids. The CDR3 DNA sequence: TGTGCCAGCAGCCAAGAGACAGGGCCACCGAGGGGAAACACTGAAGCTTTCTTT. Amino acid sequence: CASSQETGPPRGNTEAFF.

This clonotype was counted only a few times. The chain recombines TRBV7-2 with TRBJ1-1, with D tentatively TRBD1 (6 bases). The CDR3 is 15 residues long. Germline loops: CDR1 SGHTA, CDR2 FQGNSA. V dropped 5 bases and J dropped 6 bases, with 19 bases sitting between them. DNA of the CDR3: TGTGCCAGCAGCCCACAACAGAGGGGGGCCGCTGAAGCTTTCTTT. Its translation: CASSPQQRGAAEAFF.

Written as DNA, the CDR3 is TGTGCCAGCAGTTCGGGACTAGCGGGGGAAAGGGGCGGGGAGCTGTTTTTT. Its translation is CASSSGLAGERGGELFF. The chain joins TRBV28 to TRBJ2-2, with 14 bases lining up with TRBD2. There are 17 residues in the CDR3. The germline CDR1 and CDR2 sequences are MDHEN and SYDVKM. Losses at the gene ends were 4 bases for V and 7 bases for J; bases not matched to a gene: 8. Combining the CDR3 with reference TRBV28 and TRBJ2-2 gives the whole variable domain DVKVTQSSRYLVKRTGEKVFLECVQDMDHENMFWYRQDPGLGLRLIYFSYDVKMKEKGDIPEGYSVSREKKERFSLILESASTNQTSMYLCASSSGLAGERGGELFFGEGSRLTVL.

This clonotype has more than one count but fewer than ten. DNA for the CDR3: TGTGCCTGGGGCAGGATTCACGAGCAGTACTTC. Its translation is CAWGRIHEQYF. The chain is built from TRBV30 and TRBJ2-7; D not certain. Germline assignment: CDR1 GTSNPN and CDR2 SVGIG (reference sequence). This CDR3 comprises 11 residues. With 5 bases removed from V and 5 bases from J, the gap between germline ends came to 10 bases.

Only a few counts were recorded for this clonotype. The J gene is TRBJ1-2, the V gene TRBV4-2, with D unresolved. CDR1 LGHNA and CDR2 YNFKEQ come from the germline V gene. Trimming took off 2 bases at V and 0 bases at J, with 16 bases between the two ends. This CDR3 comprises 17 residues. The CDR3: CASSQPSEWAPNYGYTF. The CDR3 DNA follows: TGTGCCAGCAGCCAACCCTCGGAGTGGGCTCCTAACTATGGCTACACCTTC.

This rearrangement joins TRBV18 to TRBJ2-7; perhaps TRBD1 as D (6 bases). With 3 bases removed from V and 1 base from J, the gap between germline ends came to 10 bases. Looked up from germline, CDR1 is KGHSH and CDR2 is LQKENI. This CDR3 has 14 amino acids. The chain's CDR3 is CASSPAQGSYEQYF. The CDR3 DNA reads TGTGCCAGCTCACCTGCCCAGGGGTCCTACGAGCAGTACTTC.

This chain links TRBV20-1 with TRBJ2-1; 9 bases line up with TRBD1. The CDR3 length is 15 residues. V dropped 5 bases and J dropped 7; count of bases not matched to a gene: 12. Looked up from germline, CDR1 is DFQATT and CDR2 is SNEGSKA (reference sequence). CDR3 region: CSAPDRGKVGNEQFF. The DNA for the CDR3 is TGCAGTGCTCCTGACAGGGGGAAGGTTGGGAATGAGCAGTTCTTC.